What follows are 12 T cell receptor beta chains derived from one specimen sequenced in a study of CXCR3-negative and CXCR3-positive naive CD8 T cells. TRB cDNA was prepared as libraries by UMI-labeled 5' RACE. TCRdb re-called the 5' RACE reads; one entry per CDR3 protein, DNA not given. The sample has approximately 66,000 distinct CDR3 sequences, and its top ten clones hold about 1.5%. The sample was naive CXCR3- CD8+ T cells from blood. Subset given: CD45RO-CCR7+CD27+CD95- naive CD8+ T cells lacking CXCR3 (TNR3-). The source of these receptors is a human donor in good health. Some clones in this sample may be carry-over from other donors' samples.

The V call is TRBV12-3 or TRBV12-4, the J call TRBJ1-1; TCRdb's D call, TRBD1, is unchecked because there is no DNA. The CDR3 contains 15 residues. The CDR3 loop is CASSLGQGENTEAFF.

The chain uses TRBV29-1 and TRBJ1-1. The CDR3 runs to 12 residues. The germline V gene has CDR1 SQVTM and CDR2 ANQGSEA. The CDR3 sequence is CSAEPQGPEAFF.

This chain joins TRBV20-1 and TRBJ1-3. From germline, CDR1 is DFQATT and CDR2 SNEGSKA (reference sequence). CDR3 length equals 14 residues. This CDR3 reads CSARAQGSGNTIYF.

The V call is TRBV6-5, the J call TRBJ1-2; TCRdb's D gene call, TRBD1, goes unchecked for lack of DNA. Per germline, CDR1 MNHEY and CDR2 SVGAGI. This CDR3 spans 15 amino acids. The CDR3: CASIEGVGINYGYTF.

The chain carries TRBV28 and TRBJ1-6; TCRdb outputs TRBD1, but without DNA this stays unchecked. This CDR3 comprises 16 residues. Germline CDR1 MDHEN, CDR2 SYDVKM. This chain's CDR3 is CASSGTATLGNPPLHF.

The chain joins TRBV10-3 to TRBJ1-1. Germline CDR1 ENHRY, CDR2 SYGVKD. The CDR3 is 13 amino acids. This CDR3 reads CAISEVGGTEAFF.

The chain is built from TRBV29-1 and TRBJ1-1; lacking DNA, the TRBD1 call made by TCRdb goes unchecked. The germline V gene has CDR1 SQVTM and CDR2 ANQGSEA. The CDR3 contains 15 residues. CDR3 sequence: CSVNQPWTGNTEAFF.

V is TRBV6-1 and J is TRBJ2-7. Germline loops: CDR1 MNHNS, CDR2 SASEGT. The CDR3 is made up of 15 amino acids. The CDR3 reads CASSELAVGAYEHYF.

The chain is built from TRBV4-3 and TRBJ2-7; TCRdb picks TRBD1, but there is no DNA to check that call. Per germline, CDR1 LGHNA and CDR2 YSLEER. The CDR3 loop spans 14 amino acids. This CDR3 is CASSPTPGHYEQYF.

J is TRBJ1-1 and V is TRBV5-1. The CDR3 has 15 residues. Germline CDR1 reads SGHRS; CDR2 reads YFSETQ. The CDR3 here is CASSFRQYGMAEAFF.

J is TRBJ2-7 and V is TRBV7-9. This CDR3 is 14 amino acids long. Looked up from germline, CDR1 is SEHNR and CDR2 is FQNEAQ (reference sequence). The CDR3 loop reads CASSLTVRPYEQYF.

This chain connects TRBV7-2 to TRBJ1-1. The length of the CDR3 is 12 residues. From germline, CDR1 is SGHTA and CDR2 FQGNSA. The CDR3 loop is CASSLVQGEAFF.